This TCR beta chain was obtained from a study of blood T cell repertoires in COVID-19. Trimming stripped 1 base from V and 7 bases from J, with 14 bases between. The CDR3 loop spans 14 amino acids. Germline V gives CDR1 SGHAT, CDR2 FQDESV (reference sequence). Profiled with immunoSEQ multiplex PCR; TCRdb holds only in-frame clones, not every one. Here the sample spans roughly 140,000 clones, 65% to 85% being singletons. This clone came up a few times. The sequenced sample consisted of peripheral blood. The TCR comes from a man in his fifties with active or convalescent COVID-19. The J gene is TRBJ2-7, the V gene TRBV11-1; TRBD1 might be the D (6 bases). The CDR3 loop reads CASSLGTALMEQYF. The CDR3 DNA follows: TGTGCCAGCAGCTTAGGGACAGCATTGATGGAGCAGTACTTC.